The entry that follows covers one T cell receptor (beta chain) sequence. The data originate from a study of control samples from healthy donors and cancer patients. Measured with immunoSEQ multiplex PCR; TCRdb has only the in-frame clones, and not every one. The sample lists 45,000 to 60,000 clones; about 90% were seen once. The CDR3 runs 13 residues. Deletions cut 3 bases from V and 0 bases from J, with 8 bases between. Looked up from germline, CDR1 is DFQATT and CDR2 is SNEGSKA (reference sequence). The V gene is TRBV20-1, the J gene TRBJ1-1, with D hard to call. Sequencing was done on a sample of PBMCs. The TCR originated in a man aged 55 to 70 with head and neck cancer. The CDR3 nucleotides read TGCAGTGCTAGTAAGGTTGTGAACACTGAAGCTTTCTTT. Translated, it gives CSASKVVNTEAFF.